The sequence of this T cell receptor beta chain was determined in a study of T cell changes during pregnancy in multiple sclerosis. Clones were read by immunoSEQ multiplex PCR, and TCRdb kept only the in-frame ones, dropping some. This repertoire shows 85,000 to 95,000 clones, 91% found once; its top ten account for less than 2%. This CDR3 is 15 amino acids long. This clone turned up a few times. The TCR sequence derives from a female donor in good health, enrolled as a control in a pregnancy study. Material: peripheral blood, obtained after pregnancy. V usage is TRBV21-1 and J usage is TRBJ2-4; whether TRBD1, the table's D call, matches the DNA was not checked. TRBV21-1 is a pseudogene segment. CDR3 protein: CASSKEIRVNFIQYF. CDR3 in DNA: TGTGCCAGCAGCAAAGAAATCAGGGTAAATTTCATTCAGTACTTC.